This T cell receptor beta chain was obtained from a study of PD-L1 blockade in urothelial cancer. Study-level information: Previous chemotherapy exposure amounted to 0 to 3 regimens for patients. T cells were recovered from blood samples at a median of roughly 150,000.

The time point denotes: peripheral blood 6 weeks after treatment start. Generated by immunoSEQ multiplex PCR, the TCRdb table keeps only in-frame clones and is missing some. The table shows some 120,000 clones, with more than 85% occurring only once. The CDR3 length is 15 residues. Between the trimmed V and J ends, which lost 0 bases and 2 bases, there was a span of 10 bases. CDR1 is KGHSH and CDR2 is LQKENI in the germline V gene. Sequenced material: PBMCs, taken around atezolizumab (anti-PD-L1) treatment. This rearrangement joins TRBV18 to TRBJ1-2; no clear D. The sequence derives from a man aged 60 to 69 with urothelial cancer. The CDR3 sequence: CASSPPSLQNYGYTF. Here the CDR3 DNA reads TGTGCCAGCTCACCACCGTCTCTTCAGAACTATGGCTACACCTTC.